The rows below give T cell receptor beta chains drawn from one sample of a study of blood T cells in healthy people across ages. TCRdb fed the 5' RACE reads into MiXCR, producing one record per CDR3 protein. This sample has roughly 700,000 distinct CDR3 sequences, with about 25% found just once. These records were also assigned to another study, of T cells of mothers and their children.

The sequencing sample was made of blood. All receptors come from a boy aged 5-17 years in good health. The CDR3 runs from the conserved cysteine through the conserved F or W. Fields, in order: J gene, V gene, D gene, clone size, CDR3 protein, CDR3 DNA. D genes are given only for firm matches. Expanded clones are given a class, and other clones once, few, many or no size at all.

J gene: TRBJ2-5; V gene: TRBV9; D gene: -; clone size: few; CDR3 protein: CASSNGGPGETQYF; CDR3 DNA: TGTGCCAGCAGCAATGGAGGGCCGGGAGAGACCCAGTACTTC
J gene: TRBJ2-7; V gene: TRBV29-1; D gene: TRBD2; clone size: few; CDR3 protein: CSVESQREGYEQYF; CDR3 DNA: TGCAGCGTTGAGTCCCAGCGGGAGGGTTACGAGCAGTACTTC
J gene: TRBJ1-4; V gene: TRBV4-3; D gene: -; clone size: -; CDR3 protein: CASSQGFQGSNEKLFF; CDR3 DNA: TGCGCCAGCAGCCAAGGCTTCCAGGGTTCGAATGAAAAACTGTTTTTT
J gene: TRBJ2-1; V gene: TRBV12-3/TRBV12-4; D gene: TRBD2; clone size: -; CDR3 protein: CASSLLGLAGSYNEQFF; CDR3 DNA: TGTGCCAGCAGTTTATTGGGGCTAGCGGGATCATACAATGAGCAGTTCTTC
J gene: TRBJ2-2; V gene: TRBV7-2; D gene: TRBD1; clone size: -; CDR3 protein: CASSFGDRETGELFF; CDR3 DNA: TGTGCCAGCAGCTTTGGGGACAGGGAAACCGGGGAGCTGTTTTTT
J gene: TRBJ1-6; V gene: TRBV7-2; D gene: TRBD1; clone size: -; CDR3 protein: CASSWRQGDNSPLHF; CDR3 DNA: TGTGCCAGCAGCTGGAGACAGGGAGATAATTCACCCCTCCACTTT
J gene: TRBJ2-1; V gene: TRBV5-1; D gene: -; clone size: few; CDR3 protein: CASSLGGTHEQFF; CDR3 DNA: TGCGCCAGCAGCTTGGGCGGGACCCATGAGCAGTTCTTC
J gene: TRBJ1-5; V gene: TRBV5-1; D gene: -; clone size: few; CDR3 protein: CASSLEGVRNQPQHF; CDR3 DNA: TGCGCCAGCAGCTTGGAAGGGGTTCGCAATCAGCCCCAGCATTTT
J gene: TRBJ1-5; V gene: TRBV6-6; D gene: -; clone size: few; CDR3 protein: CASSPSRPQHF; CDR3 DNA: TGTGCCAGCAGTCCCAGTAGGCCCCAGCATTTT
J gene: TRBJ2-3; V gene: TRBV2; D gene: -; clone size: -; CDR3 protein: CASSEALHSSTDAQYF; CDR3 DNA: TGTGCCAGCAGTGAAGCGCTTCATAGTAGCACAGATGCGCAGTATTTT
J gene: TRBJ2-2; V gene: TRBV29-1; D gene: -; clone size: -; CDR3 protein: CSVEERGTGELFF; CDR3 DNA: TGCAGCGTTGAAGAACGGGGAACCGGGGAGCTGTTTTTT
J gene: TRBJ1-2; V gene: TRBV20-1; D gene: TRBD1; clone size: -; CDR3 protein: CSARDFRQGSGYTF; CDR3 DNA: TGCAGTGCTAGAGATTTTAGACAGGGAAGCGGCTACACCTTC
J gene: TRBJ2-5; V gene: TRBV12-5; D gene: TRBD2; clone size: -; CDR3 protein: CATSGINAVETQYF; CDR3 DNA: TGTGCCACGAGCGGGATTAACGCAGTCGAGACCCAGTACTTC
J gene: TRBJ2-3; V gene: TRBV7-8; D gene: TRBD2; clone size: -; CDR3 protein: CASSFRTSGGRDTQYF; CDR3 DNA: TGTGCCAGCAGCTTTCGGACTAGCGGGGGGCGGGATACGCAGTATTTT
J gene: TRBJ2-7; V gene: TRBV12-5; D gene: -; clone size: few; CDR3 protein: CASEPPGVEEQYF; CDR3 DNA: TGTGCTAGTGAACCACCGGGGGTGGAAGAGCAGTACTTC
J gene: TRBJ2-7; V gene: TRBV2; D gene: TRBD2; clone size: -; CDR3 protein: CAISGTKSSEQYF; CDR3 DNA: TGTGCCATCTCCGGGACTAAGAGCTCCGAGCAGTACTTC
J gene: TRBJ1-4; V gene: TRBV28; D gene: -; clone size: few; CDR3 protein: CASSSPLLNEKLFF; CDR3 DNA: TGTGCCAGCAGTTCCCCATTACTCAATGAAAAACTGTTTTTT
J gene: TRBJ2-4; V gene: TRBV6-1; D gene: -; clone size: -; CDR3 protein: CASSDPGMAKNIQYF; CDR3 DNA: TGTGCCAGCAGTGATCCAGGGATGGCCAAAAACATTCAGTACTTC
J gene: TRBJ1-2; V gene: TRBV5-6; D gene: TRBD1; clone size: -; CDR3 protein: CASSLVRGREYGYTF; CDR3 DNA: TGTGCCAGCAGCTTGGTCAGGGGGCGAGAGTATGGCTACACCTTC
J gene: TRBJ2-7; V gene: TRBV11-3; D gene: -; clone size: few; CDR3 protein: CASRRREGYEQYF; CDR3 DNA: TGTGCCAGCAGACGGCGGGAAGGTTACGAGCAGTACTTC
J gene: TRBJ2-5; V gene: TRBV28; D gene: TRBD1; clone size: -; CDR3 protein: CASSLRTGFVETQYF; CDR3 DNA: TGTGCCAGCAGTTTAAGGACAGGGTTTGTAGAGACCCAGTACTTC
J gene: TRBJ2-1; V gene: TRBV9; D gene: -; clone size: -; CDR3 protein: CASSPRSPAPRSNEQFF; CDR3 DNA: TGTGCCAGCAGCCCCCGGTCCCCAGCGCCCAGGTCCAATGAGCAGTTCTTC
J gene: TRBJ1-1; V gene: TRBV7-2; D gene: TRBD1; clone size: few; CDR3 protein: CASSPRQGKNTEAFF; CDR3 DNA: TGTGCCAGCAGCCCAAGACAGGGGAAGAACACTGAAGCTTTCTTT
J gene: TRBJ2-1; V gene: TRBV27; D gene: TRBD2; clone size: few; CDR3 protein: CASTVLAGGNEQFF; CDR3 DNA: TGTGCCAGCACCGTACTAGCGGGAGGGAACGAGCAGTTCTTC
J gene: TRBJ2-1; V gene: TRBV3-1; D gene: -; clone size: -; CDR3 protein: CASSHRINEQFF; CDR3 DNA: TGTGCCAGCAGCCACCGGATTAATGAGCAGTTCTTC
J gene: TRBJ1-6; V gene: TRBV5-1; D gene: TRBD1; clone size: many; CDR3 protein: CASTRDRVGSPLHF; CDR3 DNA: TGCGCCAGCACAAGGGACAGGGTCGGTTCACCCCTCCACTTT
J gene: TRBJ2-5; V gene: TRBV7-2; D gene: -; clone size: few; CDR3 protein: CASGLSLSLLQYF; CDR3 DNA: TGTGCCAGCGGCTTAAGCCTCTCTTTGCTTCAGTACTTC
J gene: TRBJ1-5; V gene: TRBV28; D gene: -; clone size: -; CDR3 protein: CASSGWTDRNQPQHF; CDR3 DNA: TGTGCCAGCAGCGGATGGACGGATCGCAATCAGCCCCAGCATTTT
J gene: TRBJ2-5; V gene: TRBV7-8; D gene: -; clone size: -; CDR3 protein: CASSRAGSRETQYF; CDR3 DNA: TGTGCCAGCAGCCGGGCCGGCTCCCGAGAGACCCAGTACTTC
J gene: TRBJ2-7; V gene: TRBV20-1; D gene: TRBD2; clone size: few; CDR3 protein: CSAILGGVLTYEQYF; CDR3 DNA: TGCAGTGCTATTCTTGGGGGGGTCCTAACCTACGAGCAGTACTTC
J gene: TRBJ2-1; V gene: TRBV7-2; D gene: -; clone size: many; CDR3 protein: CASSFGGSYNEQFF; CDR3 DNA: TGTGCCAGCAGCTTTGGGGGCTCCTACAATGAGCAGTTCTTC
J gene: TRBJ2-2; V gene: TRBV11-2; D gene: TRBD2; clone size: -; CDR3 protein: CASTLFGGAVDTGELFF; CDR3 DNA: TGTGCCAGCACCCTCTTCGGGGGGGCGGTGGACACCGGGGAGCTGTTTTTT
J gene: TRBJ2-2; V gene: TRBV20-1; D gene: TRBD2; clone size: -; CDR3 protein: CSASGRGANTGELFF; CDR3 DNA: TGCAGTGCTAGTGGGCGGGGGGCTAACACCGGGGAGCTGTTTTTT
J gene: TRBJ2-2; V gene: TRBV7-3; D gene: -; clone size: -; CDR3 protein: CASSSGHPGEPFF; CDR3 DNA: TGTGCCAGCAGTTCGGGGCACCCCGGGGAGCCGTTTTTT
J gene: TRBJ2-1; V gene: TRBV5-1; D gene: TRBD1; clone size: few; CDR3 protein: CASSLLQGDQNEQFF; CDR3 DNA: TGCGCCAGCAGCTTGTTGCAGGGGGACCAAAATGAGCAGTTCTTC
J gene: TRBJ2-7; V gene: TRBV7-2; D gene: -; clone size: -; CDR3 protein: CASSLMGETAYEQYF; CDR3 DNA: TGTGCCAGCAGCTTAATGGGGGAGACAGCCTACGAGCAGTACTTC
J gene: TRBJ1-2; V gene: TRBV27; D gene: -; clone size: -; CDR3 protein: CASSPRRVLDYGYTF; CDR3 DNA: TGTGCCAGCAGCCCGCGAAGGGTTTTAGACTATGGCTACACCTTC
J gene: TRBJ2-7; V gene: TRBV7-3; D gene: -; clone size: few; CDR3 protein: CASSPGPPAYEQYF; CDR3 DNA: TGTGCCAGCAGCCCGGGACCACCGGCATACGAGCAGTACTTC
J gene: TRBJ1-3; V gene: TRBV7-2; D gene: TRBD1; clone size: few; CDR3 protein: CASSSGTGGAGNTIYF; CDR3 DNA: TGTGCCAGCAGCTCCGGGACAGGGGGCGCTGGAAACACCATATATTTT
J gene: TRBJ2-1; V gene: TRBV7-9; D gene: -; clone size: -; CDR3 protein: CASSRTDAYNEQFF; CDR3 DNA: TGTGCCAGCAGTCGGACAGATGCCTACAATGAGCAGTTCTTC
J gene: TRBJ2-1; V gene: TRBV12-3/TRBV12-4; D gene: TRBD1; clone size: -; CDR3 protein: CASSPGQGVDEQFF; CDR3 DNA: TGTGCCAGCAGTCCCGGACAGGGTGTCGATGAGCAGTTCTTC
J gene: TRBJ1-1; V gene: TRBV3-1; D gene: -; clone size: few; CDR3 protein: CASNGGRETEAFF; CDR3 DNA: TGTGCCAGCAACGGTGGGCGAGAGACTGAAGCTTTCTTT
J gene: TRBJ2-5; V gene: TRBV12-3/TRBV12-4; D gene: -; clone size: -; CDR3 protein: CAGSLEQRLETQYF; CDR3 DNA: TGTGCCGGCAGTTTAGAACAGAGGCTCGAGACCCAGTACTTC
J gene: TRBJ2-2; V gene: TRBV4-3; D gene: TRBD1; clone size: -; CDR3 protein: CASSQEARGQDTGELFF; CDR3 DNA: TGCGCCAGCAGCCAAGAGGCCAGGGGGCAAGACACCGGGGAGCTGTTTTTT
J gene: TRBJ2-1; V gene: TRBV29-1; D gene: TRBD1; clone size: few; CDR3 protein: CSVDGLTGLNEQFF; CDR3 DNA: TGCAGCGTGGATGGGTTGACAGGGCTCAATGAGCAGTTCTTC
J gene: TRBJ2-1; V gene: TRBV7-9; D gene: -; clone size: many; CDR3 protein: CASSNRDSNEQFF; CDR3 DNA: TGTGCCAGCAGCAACAGGGATTCCAATGAGCAGTTCTTC